Presented here are 20 T cell receptor beta chains from one specimen sequenced in a study of cytomegalovirus exposure and HLA in healthy donors. In the PCR, 60 Vbeta and 13 Jbeta primers were used. The data were produced by immunoSEQ multiplex PCR, yet TCRdb's version contains in-frame clones alone and is incomplete. The data show tens of thousands of clones, less than 85% seen once. The source material was PBMCs. Every receptor here comes from a man aged 25 to 45 in good health and CMV-seropositive.

There are a few counts of this clone. V usage is TRBV5-1 and J usage is TRBJ1-6, with 8 bases fitting TRBD1. The V gene's germline CDR1 is SGHRS and CDR2 YFSETQ. V lost 0 bases, J lost 4 bases, and 6 bases stayed unmatched. The CDR3 length is 17 residues. CDR3 bases: TGCGCCAGCAGCTTGGGACAGGGGAACAGTTATAATTCACCCCTCCACTTT. Amino acid sequence: CASSLGQGNSYNSPLHF.

This clone was counted between two and nine times. V usage is TRBV10-3 and J usage is TRBJ1-1; 7 bases are a match to TRBD1. The junction had 9 bases not matched to a gene; V was cut back by 3 bases and J by 5 bases. This CDR3 is built from 15 residues. The germline V gene has CDR1 ENHRY and CDR2 SYGVKD. The CDR3 loop is CAISDPDRADTEAFF. CDR3 DNA sequence: TGTGCCATCAGTGACCCTGACAGGGCTGATACTGAAGCTTTCTTT.

This chain joins TRBV7-2 and TRBJ1-2; no reliable D call. With 5 bases removed from V and 8 bases from J, the gap between germline ends came to 15 bases. Germline assignment: CDR1 SGHTA and CDR2 FQGNSA. The CDR3 runs 13 residues. The CDR3 nucleotides are TGTGCCAGCAGCGCACCTGTGGCCCCAGGCTACACCTTC. This sequence encodes CASSAPVAPGYTF.

The chain is built from TRBV4-2 and TRBJ1-6; D unclear. The CDR3 sequence is 15 residues long. Per the germline V gene, CDR1 is LGHNA and CDR2 is YNFKEQ. The V gene lost 0 bases and the J gene lost 5 bases, with 8 bases spanning the gap. The CDR3 DNA reads as TGTGCCAGCAGCCAAGAGTCAATAGATAATTCACCCCTCCACTTT. Residues: CASSQESIDNSPLHF.

The genes are TRBV28 and TRBJ2-7; 10 nucleotides match TRBD2. J gave up 3 bases and V 5 bases, and 4 bases lay outside the gene matches. CDR3 length equals 14 residues. The V gene's germline CDR1 is MDHEN and CDR2 SYDVKM. CDR3: CASSEGLAIYEQYF. In DNA, the CDR3 is TGTGCCAGCAGTGAGGGACTAGCGATCTACGAGCAGTACTTC.

V gene TRBV28 combines with J gene TRBJ1-3; D is ambiguous. Germline V gene sequence: CDR1 MDHEN, CDR2 SYDVKM. The ends were cut back, 10 bases at V and 5 bases at J, with 12 bases in the middle. This CDR3 has 12 amino acids. The CDR3 sequence is CATTPGRNTIYF. For the CDR3, the DNA is TGTGCCACCACACCCGGGAGAAACACCATATATTTT.

This clone occurred once. The rearrangement links TRBV28 to TRBJ1-5; the D is unclear. Deletions cut 6 bases from V and 7 bases from J, with 19 bases between. The CDR3 is 15 residues long. The germline V gene has CDR1 MDHEN and CDR2 SYDVKM. The CDR3 sequence is CASSTGRTYGQPQHF. The CDR3 DNA follows: TGTGCCAGCAGCACCGGACGGACTTATGGGCAGCCCCAGCATTTT.

The chain joins TRBV19 to TRBJ1-6; 7 bases are a match to TRBD1. Germline V lookup: CDR1 LNHDA, CDR2 SQIVND (reference sequence). There are 15 residues in the CDR3. Unmatched junction bases numbered 8, after V lost 4 bases and J lost 8 bases. The CDR3 region is CASSTPGQGDSPLHF. CDR3 bases: TGTGCCAGTAGTACCCCTGGGCAGGGGGATTCACCCCTCCACTTT.

This clone was seen more than once but under ten times. Other DNA sequences of this sample code for an identical CDR3. The chain combines TRBV6-4 with TRBJ2-3, with 10 bases identical to TRBD2. CDR1 MRHNA and CDR2 SNTAGT come from the germline V gene. With 3 bases clipped from V and 6 bases from J, the junction kept 3 bases outside the gene matches. There are 14 residues in the CDR3. In nucleotides, the CDR3 is TGTGCCAGCAGTGAAAGCGGGGGGGCCGATACGCAGTATTTT. Translated, it gives CASSESGGADTQYF.

This clone occurred a few times. The chain employs TRBV7-9 and TRBJ1-2, with D hard to call. V dropped 5 bases and J dropped 3 bases, with 13 bases sitting between them. Per the germline V gene, CDR1 is SEHNR and CDR2 is FQNEAQ (reference sequence). The CDR3 runs to 14 residues. The chain's CDR3 is CASSTRTEDYGYTF. CDR3 DNA sequence: TGTGCCAGCAGCACGAGGACGGAGGACTATGGCTACACCTTC. The whole variable domain, remainder taken from reference TRBV7-9 and TRBJ1-2, is DTGVSQNPRHKITKRGQNVTFRCDPISEHNRLYWYRQTLGQGPEFLTYFQNEAQLEKSRLLSDRFSAERPKGSFSTLEIQRTEQGDSAMYLCASSTRTEDYGYTFGSGTRLTVV.

The gene calls are TRBV30 and TRBJ1-2; D gene ambiguous. The germline V gene encodes CDR1 GTSNPN and CDR2 SVGIG (reference sequence). The CDR3 sequence is 12 residues long. V lost 1 base and J 5 bases, leaving 8 bases between the germline ends. DNA for the CDR3: TGTGCCTGGAGTGGAGAGAGTTATGGCTACACCTTC. Encoded protein: CAWSGESYGYTF.

The J gene is TRBJ1-3, the V gene TRBV6-5; D not resolved. The CDR3 length is 13 residues. The V gene's germline CDR1 is MNHEY and CDR2 SVGAGI. V gave up 2 bases and J gave up 4 bases, with 6 bases separating them. CDR3 in amino acids: CASSYDKGNTIYF. CDR3 nucleotide sequence: TGTGCCAGCAGTTACGACAAGGGAAACACCATATATTTT.

The chain carries TRBV4-1 and TRBJ2-6; the D is unclear. Germline V gene sequence: CDR1 MGHRA, CDR2 YSYEKL. Trimming removed 6 bases from V and 2 bases from J, with 5 bases in between. This CDR3 region has 13 residues. The CDR3 sequence: CASREAGANVLTF. DNA of the CDR3: TGCGCCAGCAGAGAGGCTGGGGCCAACGTCCTGACTTTC.

This chain links TRBV4-1 with TRBJ2-1; D gene unclear. The CDR3 is 18 amino acids. The V end lost 0 bases, the J end lost 0 bases, and 15 bases lay between the germline ends. The germline gives CDR1 MGHRA, CDR2 YSYEKL. The CDR3, as DNA: TGCGCCAGCAGCCAAGAAGGCGGCAGTCCTAGCTCCTACAATGAGCAGTTCTTC. Translated: CASSQEGGSPSSYNEQFF.

The chain joins TRBV6-6 to TRBJ2-5; 9 bases match TRBD2. The germline gives CDR1 MNHNY, CDR2 SVGAGI (reference sequence). This CDR3 has 15 amino acids. V gave up 6 bases and J gave up 1 base; unmatched junction bases: 6. CDR3 residues: CASRYSGGIQETQYF. The CDR3 DNA reads as TGTGCCAGCAGATATAGCGGGGGAATCCAAGAGACCCAGTACTTC.

The rearrangement joins TRBV28 to TRBJ1-4; TRBD1 might be the D (5 bases). Trimming left V 7 bases short and J 2 bases short, with 11 bases between. Germline V gene sequence: CDR1 MDHEN, CDR2 SYDVKM. This CDR3 contains 14 residues. The CDR3, as DNA: TGTGCCAGCAACGGACAACCGACTAATGAAAAACTGTTTTTT. Its protein is CASNGQPTNEKLFF.

J is TRBJ1-5 and V is TRBV5-4; a weak D match, TRBD1 (5 bases). This CDR3 comprises 15 residues. The ends were cut back, 5 bases at V and 1 base at J, with 13 bases in the middle. Looked up from germline, CDR1 is SGHNT and CDR2 is YYREEE (reference sequence). This CDR3 reads CASSLGGGSNQPQHF. The CDR3 DNA follows: TGTGCCAGCAGTCTCGGCGGGGGAAGCAATCAGCCCCAGCATTTT. The variable domain in full, with the rest retrieved from reference TRBV5-4 and TRBJ1-5, is ETGVTQSPTHLIKTRGQQVTLRCSSQSGHNTVSWYQQALGQGPQFIFQYYREEENGRGNFPPRFSGLQFPNYSSELNVNALELDDSALYLCASSLGGGSNQPQHFGDGTRLSIL.

There are a few counts of this clone. V usage is TRBV4-3 and J usage is TRBJ2-7; 7 bases are a match to TRBD1. V shed 0 bases, J shed 4 bases, and the junction held 3 bases outside the gene matches. The CDR3 has 14 amino acids. In germline, CDR1 is LGHNA, CDR2 YSLEER. The DNA of the CDR3 is TGCGCCAGCAGCCAAGATTCAGGGGGATACGAGCAGTACTTC. Residues: CASSQDSGGYEQYF.

The rearrangement joins TRBV4-2 to TRBJ2-1; 7 bases are a match to TRBD1. CDR1 and CDR2 from the germline V gene are LGHNA and YNFKEQ. CDR3 length: 15 amino acids. J lost 2 bases, V lost 3 bases, and 4 bases had no gene match. The CDR3 DNA sequence: TGTGCCAGCAGCCAGAACAGGGGTCCCTACAATGAGCAGTTCTTC. Its protein product is CASSQNRGPYNEQFF.

The chain has TRBV28 and TRBJ1-2; D remains unclear. Per the germline V gene, CDR1 is MDHEN and CDR2 is SYDVKM. V was cut by 7 bases and J by 8 bases, with 26 bases left in between. This CDR3 is built from 16 residues. CDR3 DNA sequence: TGTGCCAGCAATCCTCATTACGGGAGGGATGTCAGCGGCTACACCTTC. Translation gives CASNPHYGRDVSGYTF.